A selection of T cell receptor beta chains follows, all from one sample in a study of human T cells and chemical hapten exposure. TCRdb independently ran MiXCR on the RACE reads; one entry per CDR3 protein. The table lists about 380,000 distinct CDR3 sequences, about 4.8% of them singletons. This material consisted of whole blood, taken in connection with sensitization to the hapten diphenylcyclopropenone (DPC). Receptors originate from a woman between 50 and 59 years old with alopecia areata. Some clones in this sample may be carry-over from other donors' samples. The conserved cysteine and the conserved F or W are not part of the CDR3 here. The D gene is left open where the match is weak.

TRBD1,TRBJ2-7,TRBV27,ASSSQGAVQY
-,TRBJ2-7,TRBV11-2,ASSLENRRPY
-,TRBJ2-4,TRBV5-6,ASSFRFGVAKNIQY
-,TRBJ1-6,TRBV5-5,ASSLDGALSSPLH
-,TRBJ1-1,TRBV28,ASSLWEGTGSNTEAF
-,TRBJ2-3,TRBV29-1,SVLGALRRAENTDTQY
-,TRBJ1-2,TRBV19,ASSIGFTPNYGYT
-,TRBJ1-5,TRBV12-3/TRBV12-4,ASSFSAGRNQPQH
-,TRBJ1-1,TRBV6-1,ASSMRGREAF
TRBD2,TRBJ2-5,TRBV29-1,SGTSRETQY
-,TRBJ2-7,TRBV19,ASSTLAFYEQY
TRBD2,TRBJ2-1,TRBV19,PSSIGLAGVEQF
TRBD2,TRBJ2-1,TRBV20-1,SAALAGGVNEQF
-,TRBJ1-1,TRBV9,ASSVEGQGYTF
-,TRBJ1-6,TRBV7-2,ASRHPGEGSPLH
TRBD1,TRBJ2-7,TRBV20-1,SATPGQGLREQY
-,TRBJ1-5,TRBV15,ATSRDGKQPQH
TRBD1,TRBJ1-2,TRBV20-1,SAIGQGAYGYT
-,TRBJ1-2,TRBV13,ASSLVAGPDGYT
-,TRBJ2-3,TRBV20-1,SPHDYLTDTQY
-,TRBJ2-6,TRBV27,ASGTREVFSGANVLT
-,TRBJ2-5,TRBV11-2,ASSSDSLYKETQY
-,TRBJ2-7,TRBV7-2,ASSLDIAGEQY
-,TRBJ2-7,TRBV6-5,ASSYWAGGGYEQY
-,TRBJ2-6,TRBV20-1,SANRAGANVLT
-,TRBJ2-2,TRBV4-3,ASSLIGGGAGGTGELF
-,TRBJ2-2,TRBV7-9,ASEELF
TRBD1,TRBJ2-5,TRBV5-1,ASSLGTGTQETQY
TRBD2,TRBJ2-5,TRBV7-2,ASSQKNRVSLAGGHQETQY
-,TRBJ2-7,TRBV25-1,ASRGGAEQY
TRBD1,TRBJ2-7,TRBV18,ASSPFGQGPYEQY
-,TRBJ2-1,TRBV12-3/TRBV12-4,ASSFGSFNEQF
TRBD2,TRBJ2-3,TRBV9,ASSVVEREGTDTQY
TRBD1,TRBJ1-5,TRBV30,ACGQEDQPQH
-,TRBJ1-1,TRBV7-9,ASSLGELPEAF
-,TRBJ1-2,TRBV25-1,ASWGLTGGGYGYT
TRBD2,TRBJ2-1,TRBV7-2,ASSPQRTSGRAYNEQF
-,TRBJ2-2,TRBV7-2,ASSFGGFGGELF
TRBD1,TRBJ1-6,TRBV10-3,AISERQGQSYNSPLH
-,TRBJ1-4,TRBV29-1,SVGQDEKLF
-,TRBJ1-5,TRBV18,ASSPDGLNQPQH
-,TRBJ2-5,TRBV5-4,ASSLGRQGPSETQY
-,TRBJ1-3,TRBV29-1,SVELRNTIY
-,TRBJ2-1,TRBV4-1,ASSQEWGSSYNEQF
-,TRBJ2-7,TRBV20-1,SAEKSHEQY
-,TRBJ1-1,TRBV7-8,ASSYGAGPEAF